One and the same sample provided the 5 T cell receptor beta chains below, sequenced in a study of somatic mutations in cytotoxic T cells in rheumatoid arthritis. Generated by immunoSEQ multiplex PCR, the TCRdb table keeps only in-frame clones and is missing some. The table has approximately 7,000 clones, around 79% seen once; the top ten hold 30% to 45%. Sequencing was performed on CD8+ T cells sorted from blood. Receptors were obtained from an older woman in good health.

This chain connects TRBV7-2 to TRBJ2-2; D is perhaps TRBD1 (5 bases). Between the trimmed V and J ends, which lost 5 bases and 3 bases, there was a span of 10 bases. The length of the CDR3 is 14 residues. Germline values: CDR1 SGHTA, CDR2 FQGNSA. In nucleotides, the CDR3 is TGTGCCAGCAGCCCCAGGGCCTACACCGGGGAGCTGTTTTTT. Its translation: CASSPRAYTGELFF.

This chain joins TRBV28 and TRBJ1-4; D not resolved. Germline V gene lookup returns CDR1 MDHEN and CDR2 SYDVKM. V lost 5 bases and J lost 8, with 18 bases in between. The CDR3 sequence is 15 residues long. This CDR3 is CASSTLFWGGEKLFF. CDR3 in DNA: TGTGCCAGCAGTACCCTCTTTTGGGGAGGCGAAAAACTGTTTTTT. The complete variable domain, with remaining parts taken from reference TRBV28 and TRBJ1-4, reads DVKVTQSSRYLVKRTGEKVFLECVQDMDHENMFWYRQDPGLGLRLIYFSYDVKMKEKGDIPEGYSVSREKKERFSLILESASTNQTSMYLCASSTLFWGGEKLFFGSGTQLSVL.

The chain uses TRBV29-1 and TRBJ2-1; D is unclear. The ends were cut back, 4 bases at V and 5 bases at J, with 9 bases in the middle. The CDR3 contains 12 residues. The V gene's germline CDR1 is SQVTM and CDR2 ANQGSEA. CDR3 sequence: CSVVSPDNEQFF. Written as DNA, the CDR3 is TGCAGCGTTGTATCTCCTGACAATGAGCAGTTCTTC.

This clone was seen more than once but under ten times. The chain links TRBV6-8 to TRBJ2-7, with 8 bases identical to TRBD1. V lost 2 bases and J lost 2; bases outside the gene matches: 5. The CDR3 is made up of 15 amino acids. CDR1 and CDR2 (germline): MNHGY, SAAAGT. CDR3 residues: CASSYLDRGTYEQYF. In DNA, the CDR3 is TGTGCCAGCAGTTACCTCGACAGGGGAACCTACGAGCAGTACTTC.

V is TRBV19 and J is TRBJ1-1; D is unclear. Germline CDR1 and CDR2: LNHDA and SQIVND (reference sequence). The CDR3 totals 14 residues. The germline V and J ends were trimmed by 9 bases and 4 bases, with 18 bases remaining between them. CDR3 bases: TGTGCCAGCTATCCGGGCGGGTGGAGCACTGAAGCTTTCTTT. This gives the protein CASYPGGWSTEAFF.